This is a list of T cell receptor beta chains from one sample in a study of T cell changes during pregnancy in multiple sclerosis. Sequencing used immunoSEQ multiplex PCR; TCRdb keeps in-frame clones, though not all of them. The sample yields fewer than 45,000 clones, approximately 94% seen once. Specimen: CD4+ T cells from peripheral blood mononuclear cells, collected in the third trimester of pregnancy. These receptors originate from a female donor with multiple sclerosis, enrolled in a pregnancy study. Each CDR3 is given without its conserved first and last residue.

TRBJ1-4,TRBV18,ASSLWSAGQGNEKLF
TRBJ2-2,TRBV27,ASSQRNPGELF
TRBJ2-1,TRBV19,ASSRTSGRSEQF
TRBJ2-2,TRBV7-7,ASSQGVGELF
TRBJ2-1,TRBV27,ASSFLTSGGRNEQF
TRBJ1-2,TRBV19,ASSGTGDYGYT
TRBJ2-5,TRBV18,ASSPRWDREGGETQY
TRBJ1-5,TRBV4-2,ASSGQGNQPQH
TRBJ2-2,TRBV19,ASSMQGATGELF
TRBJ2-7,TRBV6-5,ASNNRGVGQQY
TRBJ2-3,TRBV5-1,ASSLKGALTDTQY
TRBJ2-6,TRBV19,ASSSRTTNHSRANVLT
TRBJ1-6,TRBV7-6,ASSLVGRDNSPLH
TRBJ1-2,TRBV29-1,SVGDTNYGYT
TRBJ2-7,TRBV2,ASSESSQGGY
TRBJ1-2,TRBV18,ASSPPGTDYGYT
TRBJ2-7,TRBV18,ASSPASGQNYEQY
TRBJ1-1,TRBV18,ASSPGQFGNTEAF
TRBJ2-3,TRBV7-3,ASSLSRNRGDTQY
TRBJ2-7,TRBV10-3,AITPDTYEQY
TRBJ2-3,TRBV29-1,SVEGTFWGGFTDTQY
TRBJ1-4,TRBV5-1,ASSLQRGGDEKLF
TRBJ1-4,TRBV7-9,ASSLARGLYRAAEKLF
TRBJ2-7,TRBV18,ASTLGGWDEQY
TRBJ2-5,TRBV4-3,ASSQELAGLQETQY
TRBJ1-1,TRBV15,ATSRAGSNTEAF
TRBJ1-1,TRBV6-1,ASSETWANTEAF
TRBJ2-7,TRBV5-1,ASSGRTGGTYYEQY
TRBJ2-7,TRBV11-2,ASSSGGLTGGSGEQY
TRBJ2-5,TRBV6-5,ASSYSRPGSPGEQY
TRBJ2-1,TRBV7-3,ASSFLSGTVPFDEQF
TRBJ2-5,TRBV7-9,ASSKGQLARGTQY
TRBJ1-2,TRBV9,ASSVGRGSDGYT
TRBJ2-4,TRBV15,ATSRGDSGAKNIQY
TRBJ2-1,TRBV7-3,ASSLRELAGGYNEQF
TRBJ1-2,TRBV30,AWSENRVGYT
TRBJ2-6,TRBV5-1,ASSAAGTGGSGANVLT
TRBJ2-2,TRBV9,ASSARLAGAGELF
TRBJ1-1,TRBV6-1,ASSLRGTEAF
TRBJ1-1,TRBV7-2,ASSHTVNTEAF
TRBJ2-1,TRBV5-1,ASKEGGPSYNEQF
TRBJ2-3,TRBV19,ASSPRDHTQY
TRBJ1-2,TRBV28,ASRAGDGYT
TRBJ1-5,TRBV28,ASSLLRPVSNQPQH
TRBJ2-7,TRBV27,ASSRLDRGAHEQY